This TCR beta chain was recorded in a study of T-cell memory formation after mild COVID-19. Overall study context: There were largely donor-specific TCR clusters.

As concerns this clonotype: Its antigen is as yet unknown.

From germline, CDR1 is MNHNS and CDR2 SASEGT. The CDR3 runs to 17 residues. V was cut by 4 bases and J by 2 bases, with 18 bases left in between. Study-wide results and limits: A subset of responding clones appeared in pre-infection memory, suggesting cross-reactive memory joined. CD8+ contracting clones occupied EMRA, while CD4+ ones occupied mainly CM and EM.

It was 5'RACE with constant-segment primers that produced the TCR alpha and TCR beta cDNA libraries, which carried sample barcodes and UMIs. TCRdb used MiXCR to reprocess the 5' RACE reads, holding one entry per CDR3 protein. The table has about 540,000 distinct CDR3 sequences, around 21% seen once. The source is an adult woman who had mild COVID-19 (a few samples of this study predate the infection). Cell type and time point are not known. The sample was PBMCs or a T cell subset sorted from them (not recorded which). The chain couples TRBV6-1 to TRBJ2-1; tentative D call: TRBD2 (6 bases). The CDR3 DNA is TGTGCCAGCAGTGGTAAAGGGGATAGCGGACCCTACAATGAGCAGTTCTTC. This translates into CASSGKGDSGPYNEQFF.